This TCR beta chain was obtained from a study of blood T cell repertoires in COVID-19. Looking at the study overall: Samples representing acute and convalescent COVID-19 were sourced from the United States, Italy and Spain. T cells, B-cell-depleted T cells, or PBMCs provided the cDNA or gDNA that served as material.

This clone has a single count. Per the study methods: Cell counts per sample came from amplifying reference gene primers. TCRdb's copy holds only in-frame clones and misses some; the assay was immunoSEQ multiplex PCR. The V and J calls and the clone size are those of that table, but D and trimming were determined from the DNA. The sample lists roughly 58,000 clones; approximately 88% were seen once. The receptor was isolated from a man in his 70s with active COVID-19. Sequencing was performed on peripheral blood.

For the CDR3, the DNA is TGTGCCAGTAGGCCCTGGACTAGCGGAGGCGGGGGAGATACGCAGTATTTT. It translates to CASRPWTSGGGGDTQYF. This sequence joins TRBV19 and TRBJ2-3; 10 nucleotides match TRBD2. Germline assignment: CDR1 LNHDA and CDR2 SQIVND (reference sequence). The V gene end was trimmed by 6 bases and the J gene end by 5 bases; junction bases not matched to a gene: 14. The CDR3 has 17 amino acids.